Below are 31 T cell receptor beta chains sequenced from a single sample in a study of CD8+CD57+ T cells in acquired aplastic anemia. TCR beta VDJ and CDR3 profiles were obtained from a genomic DNA template. Via MiXCR, TCRdb re-called the reads, giving one row per CDR3 protein. The repertoire holds a few hundred thousand distinct CDR3 sequences, with approximately 80% as singletons. Patients picked for sequencing had shown CD8+CD57+ cell expansion detected by flow cytometry. The sequencing sample was made of sorted CD4+, CD8+, or CD8+CD57+ T cells (not recorded which) from PBMCs. These receptors all stem from a human donor with aplastic anemia.

The chain carries TRBV20-1 and TRBJ2-1, with TRBD2 as a possible D gene (5 bases). V lost 4 bases and J 2 bases, leaving 15 bases between the germline ends. Per the germline V gene, CDR1 is DFQATT and CDR2 is SNEGSKA (reference sequence). The CDR3 consists of 15 residues. CDR3 protein: CSAISGVGTYNEQFF. The CDR3 DNA reads as TGCAGTGCTATTTCCGGGGTCGGCACCTACAATGAGCAGTTCTTC.

As concerns this clonotype: It is likely a read error, because the conserved phenylalanine at the end of the CDR3 is missing. No DNA is shown, since the ends of the CDR3 on it are uncertain; the CDR3 is the one TCRdb lists. The CDR3 sequence is CASSGEGDPKDGYTS. J is TRBJ1-2 and V is TRBV2; TRBD1 reflects the table's D call only, with no check against the DNA. The germline CDR1 and CDR2 sequences are SNHLY and FYNNEI. The CDR3 length is 15 residues, termini included.

Turning to this clonotype: The CDR3 does not end in the conserved phenylalanine or tryptophan, so this is likely a read error. This chain uses TRBV19 with TRBJ2-7; 9 bases fit TRBD1. The ends lost 5 bases at V and 4 bases at J; junction bases unmatched: 9. CDR3 size: 15 residues. Germline loops: CDR1 LNHDA, CDR2 SQIVND (reference sequence). CDR3: CASSPIGQGRYEQYY. CDR3 DNA: TGTGCCAGTAGTCCCATCGGACAGGGGAGGTACGAGCAGTACTAC.

This clonotype has a single count. The chain joins TRBV9 to TRBJ2-5; D perhaps matches TRBD2 (6 bases). The V and J ends lost 5 bases and 11 bases respectively, with 25 bases between them. This CDR3 spans 15 amino acids. Germline V gives CDR1 SGDLS, CDR2 YYNGEE. The CDR3 sequence: CASSGGAGGVDTQYF. The CDR3 DNA is TGTGCCAGCAGTGGCGGGGCGGGCGGTGTAGATACGCAGTACTTC.

This clonotype occurred once. The chain employs TRBV9 and TRBJ2-3; a possible D gene is TRBD1 (6 bases). V gave up 0 bases and J gave up 15 bases, with 20 bases separating them. This CDR3 has 14 residues. Per germline, CDR1 SGDLS and CDR2 YYNGEE. The CDR3 loop reads CASSVVQGPSEAYF. CDR3 DNA sequence: TGTGCCAGCAGCGTAGTCCAGGGGCCCAGTGAAGCTTATTTT.

The chain carries TRBV7-8 and TRBJ2-5; 7 nucleotides match TRBD1. Per germline, CDR1 SGHVS and CDR2 FQNEAQ. The CDR3 length is 15 residues. With V trimmed by 0 bases and J by 11 bases, 12 bases remained unmatched. The DNA for the CDR3 is TGTGCCAGCAGCTTAGCCCGAGGGACAGATGCGCAGCAGTACTTC. Protein: CASSLARGTDAQQYF.

This chain connects TRBV7-3 to TRBJ2-5, with D perhaps being TRBD1 or TRBD2 (5 bases each). The V gene's germline CDR1 is SGHTA and CDR2 FQGTGA. V dropped 2 bases and J dropped 11 bases, with 21 bases sitting between them. CDR3 length: 15 amino acids. This CDR3 is CASSLAHGTDTQQYF. In nucleotides, the CDR3 is TGTGCCAGCAGCTTAGCCCACGGGACCGATACGCAGCAGTACTTC.

The chain joins TRBV4-2 to TRBJ1-2; a possible D gene is TRBD1 (5 bases). This CDR3 comprises 17 residues. Germline CDR1 reads LGHNA; CDR2 reads YNFKEQ. Trimming left V 1 base short and J 3 bases short, with 18 bases between. DNA for the CDR3: TGTGCCAGCAGCCAAGTAGGTGGGACGGAGGACCACTATGGCTACACCTTC. Its translation: CASSQVGGTEDHYGYTF.

The V and J genes are TRBV7-3 and TRBJ1-2, with D maybe TRBD1 (5 bases). Trimming pared 6 bases from V and 11 bases from J, leaving 28 bases between. This CDR3 has 16 residues. Germline assignment: CDR1 SGHTA and CDR2 FQGTGA. The CDR3 region has the DNA TGTGCCAGCAGTTCTCGCGGGACTTGGGGAGACTATCAGTACACCTTC. It specifies CASSSRGTWGDYQYTF.

For this clonotype: A read error is likely, as this CDR3 ends without the conserved phenylalanine or tryptophan. The DNA is omitted, as the CDR3 cannot be located on it reliably, and the CDR3 follows TCRdb's listing. The genes are TRBV7-8 and TRBJ2-4; the table's TRBD2 call for D was not verified on the DNA. Per the germline V gene, CDR1 is SGHVS and CDR2 is FQNEAQ. Including both end residues, the CDR3 is 12 amino acids long. The CDR3 reads CASGLAGSIEYL.

Concerning this clonotype itself: The junction departs from germline at one end; a sequencing error may be responsible. The rearrangement uses TRBV7-8 and TRBJ2-1; D remains unclear. This CDR3 is 12 amino acids long. The germline CDR1 and CDR2 sequences are SGHVS and FQNEAQ. CDR3 in amino acids: CASSPLRDEQPF. In DNA form, the CDR3 reads TGTGCCAGCAGCCCTCTAAGAGATGAGCAGCCCTTC.

In this sample, this clonotype turned up a few times. V gene TRBV5-4 combines with J gene TRBJ1-5; D remains unclear. The germline V gene has CDR1 SGHNT and CDR2 YYREEE (reference sequence). Trimming removed 2 bases at V and 2 bases at J, with 8 bases between. The CDR3 is 14 residues long. The CDR3 nucleotides are TGTGCCAGCAGCTTTACTAACGGCAATCAGCCCCAGCATTTT. Protein sequence: CASSFTNGNQPQHF.

In its sample, this clonotype was seen once. V gene TRBV7-3 combines with J gene TRBJ1-1; D gene ambiguous. V lost 7 bases, J lost 14 bases, and 29 bases lay in between. CDR1 and CDR2 (germline): SGHTA, FQGTGA. The CDR3 totals 15 residues. The CDR3 region has the DNA TGTGCCAGCACCATAGATGCGACCGCCGTTGCTGAAGGCTTCTTT. Translation gives CASTIDATAVAEGFF.

In regard to this clonotype: Sequence at one end of the junction differs from germline and may be a read error. This chain uses TRBV7-9 with TRBJ2-3; possibly TRBD1 for D (5 bases). Germline V CDR1 and CDR2: SEHNR, FQNEAQ (reference sequence). The CDR3 spans 13 residues. Written as DNA, the CDR3 is TGTGCCAGCAGCTTAGTGGCCTGGGGCAAGGAGCAGTTC. Translating it yields CASSLVAWGKEQF.

The genes are TRBV7-9 and TRBJ1-1; a possible D gene is TRBD1 (5 bases). Trimming took 0 bases from V and 8 from J, leaving 16 bases between them. Looked up from germline, CDR1 is SEHNR and CDR2 is FQNEAQ (reference sequence). The CDR3 totals 15 residues. CDR3 loop: CASSLAVEGFFEAFF. DNA of the CDR3: TGTGCCAGCAGCTTAGCAGTCGAGGGGTTCTTCGAAGCTTTCTTT. The full variable domain, its missing parts supplied by reference TRBV7-9 and TRBJ1-1, is DTGVSQNPRHKITKRGQNVTFRCDPISEHNRLYWYRQTLGQGPEFLTYFQNEAQLEKSRLLSDRFSAERPKGSFSTLEIQRTEQGDSAMYLCASSLAVEGFFEAFFGQGTRLTVV.

The chain has TRBV9 and TRBJ2-3, with D maybe TRBD1 (6 bases). The CDR3 totals 14 residues. Trimming stripped 4 bases from V and 15 bases from J, with 24 bases between. CDR1 is SGDLS and CDR2 is YYNGEE in the germline V gene. The CDR3 region is CASSFTDPRDTHYF. The CDR3 nucleotides are TGTGCCAGCAGCTTTACCGACCCCCGGGACACCCACTATTTT.

The rearrangement joins TRBV7-8 to TRBJ2-7; TRBD2 matches at 7 bases. V shed 2 bases, J shed 4 bases, and the junction held 17 bases outside the gene matches. The CDR3 loop spans 18 amino acids. Germline loops: CDR1 SGHVS, CDR2 FQNEAQ. The CDR3 here is CASSLPGGPKTLYYEQYV. CDR3 DNA sequence: TGTGCCAGCAGCTTACCGGGAGGTCCCAAAACGCTTTATTACGAGCAGTACGTC.

The rearrangement links TRBV7-3 to TRBJ1-2; no clear D gene. CDR3 length: 14 residues. Germline V gene data show CDR1 as SGHTA and CDR2 as FQGTGA. Deletions cut 4 bases from V and 2 bases from J, with 11 bases between. The CDR3 coding sequence is TGTGCCAGCAGCTCATGGACGGCCAACTATGGCTACACCTTC. It specifies CASSSWTANYGYTF.

The gene calls are TRBV7-8 and TRBJ2-7; D unresolved. The CDR3 spans 18 residues. The V gene lost 3 bases and the J gene lost 1 base, with 22 bases spanning the gap. Looked up from germline, CDR1 is SGHVS and CDR2 is FQNEAQ. The CDR3 bases are TGTGCCAGCAGCTTTGATCGAGATCCGGCAGCCCTTTCCTACGAGCAGTACGTC. Protein product: CASSFDRDPAALSYEQYV.

As to this clonotype: One end of the junction fails to match germline, which may point to a read error. The chain is built from TRBV7-3 and TRBJ1-4; D unclear. This CDR3 has 14 residues. In germline, CDR1 is SGHTA, CDR2 FQGTGA. The CDR3 DNA reads TGTGCCAGCAGCTTGGGAGGCCGAAGGCAAAATGAAGCTTTT. Encoded protein: CASSLGGRRQNEAF.

The chain combines TRBV7-8 with TRBJ1-5; D ambiguous. The V end was cut by 0 bases, the J end by 16 bases, with 22 bases between. CDR1 is SGHVS, CDR2 FQNEAQ, per germline. The CDR3 consists of 15 residues. CDR3 protein: CASSLAGGRNTQYHF. In nucleotides, the CDR3 is TGTGCCAGCAGCTTAGCGGGAGGTCGCAATACGCAGTATCATTTT.

The chain has TRBV14 and TRBJ2-1, with 7 bases that match TRBD2. The V segment lost 8 bases and the J segment 12 bases; nucleotides outside the gene matches: 19. Germline V gene lookup returns CDR1 SGHDN and CDR2 FVKESK. The CDR3 sequence is 15 residues long. CDR3 bases: TGTGCCAGCGGACTAGGCTCGGAGCACTACATTGGGCAGTTCTTC. Amino acids: CASGLGSEHYIGQFF.

The chain employs TRBV7-9 and TRBJ2-7; D remains unclear. V lost 0 bases and J lost 3, with 21 bases in between. CDR1 is SEHNR, CDR2 FQNEAQ, per germline (reference sequence). The CDR3 sequence is 18 residues long. CDR3 nucleotides: TGTGCCAGCAGCTTAGCGGCAGGCCGCACAGCCCTTTACTACGAGCAGTACGTC. Translated, it gives CASSLAAGRTALYYEQYV.

Concerning this clonotype itself: The missing conserved phenylalanine or tryptophan at the end of this CDR3 makes a read error likely. No DNA is shown, since the ends of the CDR3 on it are uncertain; the CDR3 is the one TCRdb lists. The chain has TRBV7-3 and TRBJ1-2. The CDR3 is 12 amino acids long, termini counted. Germline CDR1 and CDR2: SGHTA and FQGTGA. CDR3 protein: CASSPTGNGYTL.

With respect to this clonotype: The germline gene is not matched at one end of the junction; a read error may be the cause. The gene calls are TRBV11-2 and TRBJ1-3; TRBD1 matches at 8 bases. The germline V gene has CDR1 SGHAT and CDR2 FQNNGV. CDR3 length: 13 residues. CDR3 nucleotide sequence: TGTGCCAGCAGCCTGGACAGGGCAAACACCACATATTTT. As protein: CASSLDRANTTYF.

This clonotype turned up a few times. The junction departs from germline at one end; a sequencing error may be responsible. This chain links TRBV7-9 with TRBJ2-3, with no clear D. The CDR3 runs to 14 residues. Germline V gives CDR1 SEHNR, CDR2 FQNEAQ (reference sequence). CDR3 region: CASSLAGGYDTHDF. The DNA of the CDR3 is TGTGCCAGCAGCTTAGCGGGTGGCTACGATACCCACGATTTT.

Turning to this clonotype: This CDR3 fails to terminate in the conserved phenylalanine or tryptophan, so it likely reflects a read error. The DNA is omitted, as the CDR3 cannot be located on it reliably, and the CDR3 follows TCRdb's listing. The V and J genes are TRBV7-9 and TRBJ2-3; the table's D call, TRBD1, was not checked against the DNA. Termini included, the CDR3 measures 13 amino acids. Looked up from germline, CDR1 is SEHNR and CDR2 is FQNEAQ (reference sequence). CDR3 amino acids: CASGLGGSDTANV.

This clonotype was counted at least ten times. The gene calls are TRBV6-5 and TRBJ1-1, with a weak D call TRBD1 (6 bases). Germline loops: CDR1 MNHEY, CDR2 SVGAGI. This CDR3 is 13 amino acids long. Between the trimmed V and J ends, which lost 2 bases and 5 bases, there was a span of 9 bases. The CDR3 loop is CASSYGGRTEAFF. Here the CDR3 DNA reads TGTGCCAGCAGTTACGGGGGCCGGACTGAAGCTTTCTTT.

The chain joins TRBV7-6 to TRBJ2-7, with D hard to call. Germline V CDR1 and CDR2: SGHVS, FNYEAQ. This CDR3 region has 18 residues. Between the trimmed V and J ends, which lost 3 bases and 1 base, there was a span of 22 bases. This chain's CDR3 is CASSFRSYNSPLSYEQYV. Written as DNA, the CDR3 is TGTGCCAGCAGCTTTCGTTCCTATAATTCACCCCTTTCCTACGAGCAGTACGTC.

This clonotype is a singleton in its sample. The CDR3 spells CAPRRDRQGGTDTQYF. The CDR3 DNA sequence: TGTGCGCCCCGCAGGGATAGGCAGGGAGGCACAGATACGCAGTATTTT. V and J are TRBV15 and TRBJ2-3; D is tentatively TRBD1 or TRBD2 (5 bases each). The CDR3 runs to 16 residues. CDR1 is LNHNV, CDR2 YYDKDF, per germline (reference sequence). The whole variable domain, filled in from reference TRBV15 and TRBJ2-3, reads DAMVIQNPRYQVTQFGKPVTLSCSQTLNHNVMYWYQQKSSQAPKLLFHYYDKDFNNEADTPDNFQSRRPNTSFCFLDIRSPGLGDTAMYLCAPRRDRQGGTDTQYFGPGTRLTVL.

About this clonotype: One end of the junction varies from germline; a read error may be responsible. This chain joins TRBV7-8 and TRBJ2-1; 7 nucleotides match TRBD1. Germline values: CDR1 SGHVS, CDR2 FQNEAQ. The CDR3 consists of 16 residues. CDR3 residues: CASSQGGGNDTDDQFF. The CDR3 DNA reads TGTGCCAGCAGCCAAGGGGGCGGAAACGATACGGATGATCAGTTCTTC.